This entry concerns a single TCR beta chain. This clone has a single count. Its specific antigen is unknown. One base away there is no much larger clone; base qualities are not given. The data were taken from a study of shared clonotypes between healthy human individuals (dated by TCRdb to between 2020 and 2021). Concerning the study at large: The cohort comprised two women and a few men aged 18 to 49 years. Between about 0.9 and 9 billion PBMCs per donor were obtained by leukapheresis. Libraries were prepared and TCR repertoires were sequenced by different laboratories using diverse techniques, in order to increase sequencing depth and limit assay-specific biases. For each donor, CD4 naive and CD4 memory were each run on three plates, CD8 naive on two plates, and CD8 memory on one plate. Blood TCR repertoires of five healthy adults were deeply sequenced to estimate repertoire size and the extent of clonotype sharing between individuals. What the research found in general, with its limitations: Naive subsets generally had larger estimated clonotype richness than memory subsets. The small number of donors limited the genetic and exposure-history diversity represented. Even with the large sequencing depth, rarefaction of the sorted-subset datasets indicated that sequencing was incomplete. Roughly 5.2% of naive CD4, approximately 3.7% of naive CD8, approximately 2% of memory CD4, and roughly 0.4% of memory CD8 clonotypes were shared across a few donors. Sampling was restricted to blood, and TCR repertoires in tissue are likely to differ from TCR repertoires in blood. Based on pairwise subsampling, the degree of clonotype sharing among donors was expected to be affected by sequencing depth. Clonotypes shared by all four sorted-subset donors showed higher generation probabilities than non-shared clonotypes.

From the cysteine up to the phenylalanine, the CDR3 has a length of 14 residues. Kept here is only the CDR3 DNA, which spans 42 bases and is read in frame from base 1. The junction shows trimming of 4 bases on V and 4 bases on J, plus 9 bases between the germline ends. CDR1 and CDR2 are read off the germline V gene as SGDLS and YYNGEE. The donors were healthy, HIV-negative adults with no recently reported acute infections or vaccinations. Only Caucasian adults living in Nashville, Tennessee, USA were represented among the donors. CD4+ T cells were enriched by magnetic negative selection, after which naive cells were positively selected on CD45RA and the negative fraction was taken as the memory subset. Blood was collected by leukapheresis, and PBMCs were isolated by Ficoll-Histopaque density gradient centrifugation and then cryopreserved in liquid nitrogen vapor phase. Analytical flow cytometry was used to check the purity and quantity of every magnetically sorted T cell population. From each sorted fraction, genomic DNA was isolated and quantified by UV absorbance on a Nanodrop 2000c.

Using the deep immunoSEQ assay, multiplex PCR amplified TCR CDR3 regions from genomic DNA. Extracted genomic DNA from each cell subset was distributed evenly across all wells of several immunoSEQ 96-well plates, and each plate was treated as a replicate. For sorted subsets, 200 to 250 ng of genomic DNA, equivalent to around 29,000 T cell genomes, went into each replicate PCR. Purified libraries were measured with a Qubit 3.0 fluorometer, size-checked on a Bioanalyzer 2100, and measured again with the KAPA Library Quantification kit. Every immunoSEQ 96-well plate was sequenced on a dedicated single-read 150-cycle Illumina NextSeq 550 flow cell. The study's own analysis went as follows. Because the immunoSEQ output included only junctional sequences and no quality scores, the filtering could not be the same as the filtering used for full-length reads. To assign V/J genes and CDR3, sequences were annotated against IMGT germline references using PyIR, a Python wrapper for IgBLAST v1.9. Reads with weak V/J assignments (E-value above 1e-6), missing CDR3, stop codons, out-of-frame junctions, or ambiguous translated residues were removed. V3J clonotypes were defined as sequences sharing an identical inferred V gene, J gene, and CDR3 amino acid sequence. To compute the percentage overlap between repertoires, the number of shared unique clonotypes was divided by the size of the smaller repertoire. Repertoire richness was assessed with RTK rarefaction, the Chao1 estimator, and Recon v2.1 estimates of unobserved clonotypes. Generation probabilities were computed with OLGA for all TCRbeta clonotypes obtained by the gDNA method from a few donors. This immuneACCESS table, as held by TCRdb, lists in-frame sequences with V and J called but not all clones. Of the missing ones, under half trace to an unresolved V gene in checked studies; the others have no known cause. Clonal size and the V and J genes are those of that table, whereas D and trimming came from the DNA. Recorded for this sample are roughly 2.6 million clones; over 85% of them occurred a single time. The ten largest clones take up about 0.13% of the sample.

The TCR originated in a man younger than 35 in good health. This chain joins TRBV9 to TRBJ2-6, with the D gene not confidently named. Source material: naive CD4+ T cells sorted from blood. The cell subset or site label on this specimen signifies: CD45RA+ positively selected. The CDR3 reads CASSPPPGANVLTF. In nucleotide form, the sequence is TGTGCCAGCAGCCCCCCGCCCGGGGCCAACGTCCTGACTTTC.